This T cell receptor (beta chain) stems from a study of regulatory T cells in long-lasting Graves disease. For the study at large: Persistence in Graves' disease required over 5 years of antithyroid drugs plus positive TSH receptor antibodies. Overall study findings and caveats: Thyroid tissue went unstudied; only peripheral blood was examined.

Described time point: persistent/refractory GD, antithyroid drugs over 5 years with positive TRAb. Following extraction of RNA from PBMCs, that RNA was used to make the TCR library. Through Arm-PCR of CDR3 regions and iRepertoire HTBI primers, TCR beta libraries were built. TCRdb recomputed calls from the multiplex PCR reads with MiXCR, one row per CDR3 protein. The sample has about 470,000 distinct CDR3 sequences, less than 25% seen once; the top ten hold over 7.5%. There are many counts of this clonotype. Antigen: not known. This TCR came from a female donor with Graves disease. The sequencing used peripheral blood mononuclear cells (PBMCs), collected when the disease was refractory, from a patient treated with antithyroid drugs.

The CDR3 DNA is TGTGCCAGCAGGTTGGCTAGCGGGAGTTCCTACGAGCAGTACTTC. This codes for CASRLASGSSYEQYF. The genes are TRBV12-3 or TRBV12-4 and TRBJ2-7; 10 positions match TRBD2. V dropped 6 bases and J dropped 1; count of bases not matched to a gene: 6. The CDR3 runs 15 residues.